The next 21 T cell receptor beta chains were all read from a single sample in a study of blood T cell repertoires in COVID-19. Some clones are missing from TCRdb's copy, which holds only in-frame ones; the method was immunoSEQ multiplex PCR. Seen here are some 200,000 clones, 80% to 90% observed once, and the top ten hold approximately 7.2%. Sequencing used PBMCs or T cells enriched from blood (not recorded which). These receptors all stem from a man between 25 and 39 years old in a cohort exposed to, infected with or recovered from COVID-19 (not recorded which).

This clone was seen just once. V gene TRBV9 combines with J gene TRBJ2-4; TRBD1 agrees at 8 bases. V shed 0 bases and J 0 bases; nucleotides not matched to a gene: 14. Germline V gene sequence: CDR1 SGDLS, CDR2 YYNGEE. This CDR3 comprises 20 residues. CDR3 residues: CASSVDDRWTGKLAKNIQYF. In nucleotides, the CDR3 is TGTGCCAGCAGCGTAGATGACCGTTGGACAGGGAAGCTAGCCAAAAACATTCAGTACTTC. The full variable domain, rest sourced from reference TRBV9 and TRBJ2-4, is DSGVTQTPKHLITATGQRVTLRCSPRSGDLSVYWYQQSLDQGLQFLIQYYNGEERAKGNILERFSAQQFPDLHSELNLSSLELGDSALYFCASSVDDRWTGKLAKNIQYFGAGTRLSVL.

The chain uses TRBV6-5 and TRBJ1-2, with D possibly TRBD1 on 6 matching bases. CDR1 is MNHEY, CDR2 SVGAGI, per germline. This CDR3 contains 15 residues. Trimming shortened V by 0 bases and J by 8 bases, and 16 bases separated the two germline ends. This CDR3 is CASSYSSAGGRGYTF. The DNA of the CDR3 is TGTGCCAGCAGTTACTCGTCCGCGGGGGGCAGAGGCTACACCTTC.

The chain has TRBV11-2 and TRBJ1-1, with D unresolved. CDR1 and CDR2 (germline): SGHAT, FQNNGV. Deletions cut 5 bases from V and 5 bases from J, with 15 bases between. The CDR3 spans 14 residues. The CDR3 DNA is TGTGCCAGCAGCGCGGCCGAGATTTCTACTGAAGCTTTCTTT. As protein: CASSAAEISTEAFF.

Here the CDR3 reads CASSYSRGRSYNEQFF. CDR3 sequence (DNA): TGTGCCAGCAGTTACTCGCGGGGAAGGTCCTACAATGAGCAGTTCTTC. The V gene is TRBV6-5, the J gene TRBJ2-1; weak D call: TRBD2 (6 bases). The germline V gene encodes CDR1 MNHEY and CDR2 SVGAGI. The CDR3 extends over 16 amino acids. V was clipped by 0 bases and J by 1 base, with 10 bases between them.

This rearrangement joins TRBV18 to TRBJ2-1; 11 positions agree with TRBD2. Looked up from germline, CDR1 is KGHSH and CDR2 is LQKENI. Unmatched junction bases numbered 4, after V lost 3 bases and J lost 6 bases. This CDR3 contains 15 residues. The CDR3: CASSPLAGGTNEQFF. The CDR3 bases are TGTGCCAGCTCACCTCTAGCGGGAGGTACCAATGAGCAGTTCTTC.

V gene TRBV9 combines with J gene TRBJ2-2, with 10 positions matching TRBD2. V lost 3 bases, J lost 0 bases, and 2 bases stayed unmatched. The CDR3 extends over 16 amino acids. In germline, CDR1 is SGDLS, CDR2 YYNGEE. Written as DNA, the CDR3 is TGTGCCAGCAGCGGGACTAGCGGCCCGAACACCGGGGAGCTGTTTTTT. This encodes CASSGTSGPNTGELFF.

J is TRBJ1-3 and V is TRBV21-1. TRBV21-1 is shown as a pseudogene. This CDR3 comprises 20 residues. The DNA of the CDR3 is TGTGCCAGCAGCAAAGTCGGCGCCACTATTAACCCCAGCTCTGGAAACACCATATATTTT. As protein: CASSKVGATINPSSGNTIYF.

This clone appeared a few times. The chain employs TRBV5-4 and TRBJ1-6; D call uncertain. CDR1 and CDR2 (germline): SGHNT, YYREEE (reference sequence). V was shortened by 0 bases and J by 7 bases, with 8 bases between the two germline ends. This CDR3 is 14 amino acids long. DNA of the CDR3: TGTGCCAGCAGCTTGGCCCGACACAATTCACCCCTCCACTTT. This sequence encodes CASSLARHNSPLHF.

This clone turned up a few times. This rearrangement joins TRBV7-8 to TRBJ1-4; the D is unclear. Germline V CDR1 and CDR2: SGHVS, FQNEAQ. V lost 7 bases and J 4 bases, leaving 16 bases between the germline ends. This CDR3 is 15 amino acids long. As DNA, the CDR3 is TGTGCCAGCACCCTTGGAGACGGATTTAATGAAAAACTGTTTTTT. Protein product: CASTLGDGFNEKLFF.

The chain uses TRBV18 and TRBJ1-5; D perhaps matches TRBD1 (5 bases). The CDR3 has 15 amino acids. Germline V lookup: CDR1 KGHSH, CDR2 LQKENI. Trimming stripped 2 bases from V and 3 bases from J, with 11 bases between. The CDR3 DNA reads as TGTGCCAGCTCACCATGGGGGAGGGACAATCAGCCCCAGCATTTT. As protein: CASSPWGRDNQPQHF.

The CDR3 DNA sequence: TGTGCCAGCAGCCCCCTCTACACTGAAGCTTTCTTT. This translates into CASSPLYTEAFF. The rearrangement links TRBV12-3 or TRBV12-4 to TRBJ1-1; no definite D call. V was clipped by 6 bases and J by 3 bases, with 8 bases between them. The CDR3 loop spans 12 amino acids.

J is TRBJ2-1 and V is TRBV14, with TRBD2 matching over 16 bases. From germline, CDR1 is SGHDN and CDR2 FVKESK. V shed 4 bases, J shed 5 bases, and the junction held 14 bases outside the gene matches. The CDR3 loop spans 20 amino acids. This chain's CDR3 is CASSRSGLAGGPSSDNEQFF. The CDR3, as DNA: TGTGCCAGCAGCCGATCGGGACTAGCGGGAGGGCCAAGTTCTGACAATGAGCAGTTCTTC.

This sequence joins TRBV27 and TRBJ1-2; maybe TRBD1 (5 bases). The length of the CDR3 is 14 residues. Deletions cut 5 bases from V and 2 bases from J, with 12 bases between. Germline V gene lookup returns CDR1 MNHEY and CDR2 SMNVEV (reference sequence). The DNA for the CDR3 is TGTGCCAGCAGTGACAGATCCCAAAACTATGGCTACACCTTC. This translates into CASSDRSQNYGYTF.

A single count supports this clone. V is TRBV25-1 and J is TRBJ2-7; the match to TRBD2 covers 9 bases. V dropped 3 bases and J dropped 0; count of bases not matched to a gene: 3. The CDR3 has 15 residues. Germline assignment: CDR1 MGHDK and CDR2 SYGVNS. The DNA of the CDR3 is TGTGCCAGCAGTGACCCGGGACTAGCCTCCTACGAGCAGTACTTC. It is translated as CASSDPGLASYEQYF.

The chain recombines TRBV14 with TRBJ2-5; a possible D gene is TRBD2 (6 bases). With 4 bases removed from V and 4 bases from J, the gap between germline ends came to 19 bases. This CDR3 has 16 amino acids. Germline V gene data show CDR1 as SGHDN and CDR2 as FVKESK. CDR3 residues: CASSLVSPGVGETQYF. CDR3 nucleotides: TGTGCCAGCAGCCTAGTTAGTCCGGGAGTTGGAGAGACCCAGTACTTC.

This chain links TRBV18 with TRBJ1-1, with TRBD1 matching over 10 bases. Germline CDR1 KGHSH, CDR2 LQKENI. The CDR3 is made up of 16 amino acids. V lost 0 bases and J lost 4; bases outside the gene matches: 5. This chain's CDR3 is CASSPPLRDRGTEAFF. The CDR3 nucleotides read TGTGCCAGCTCACCACCCCTCAGGGACAGGGGCACTGAAGCTTTCTTT.

This chain links TRBV7-2 with TRBJ1-2, with D tentatively TRBD1 (5 bases). The ends were cut back, 1 base at V and 2 bases at J, with 8 bases in the middle. Germline V gives CDR1 SGHTA, CDR2 FQGNSA. The CDR3 is 14 amino acids. The CDR3 nucleotides are TGTGCCAGCAGCTTAGGTGGGGGGAACTATGGCTACACCTTC. Protein: CASSLGGGNYGYTF.

The rearrangement joins TRBV14 to TRBJ1-6; weak D call: TRBD1 (6 bases). The CDR3 contains 14 residues. V lost 4 bases and J lost 10, with 14 bases in between. The germline V gene encodes CDR1 SGHDN and CDR2 FVKESK. The CDR3 nucleotides read TGTGCCAGCAGCCTCGGACCGGGGGGCTCACCCCTCCACTTT. Protein: CASSLGPGGSPLHF.

This chain joins TRBV6-2 or TRBV6-3 and TRBJ1-4, with D possibly being TRBD1 (6 bases). Between the trimmed V and J ends, which lost 6 bases and 4 bases, there was a span of 12 bases. The CDR3 has 14 amino acids. The germline V gene encodes CDR1 MNHEY and CDR2 SVGEGT. In DNA form, the CDR3 reads TGTGCCAGCAGCTCGGACAGCTATAATGAAAAACTGTTTTTT. Translating gives CASSSDSYNEKLFF.

The V call is TRBV4-3, the J call TRBJ2-4, with 7 bases aligning to TRBD1. With V trimmed by 0 bases and J by 5 bases, 13 bases remained unmatched. CDR1 and CDR2 (germline): LGHNA, YSLEER. The CDR3 contains 18 residues. The chain's CDR3 is CASSQDTGTDIHENIQYF. As DNA, the CDR3 is TGCGCCAGCAGCCAAGATACGGGGACAGATATCCACGAAAACATTCAGTACTTC.

The V call is TRBV5-1, the J call TRBJ2-2, with 14 bases identical to TRBD2. Per germline, CDR1 SGHRS and CDR2 YFSETQ. CDR3 length equals 18 residues. After removal of 2 bases from V and 4 bases from J, the junction contained 7 bases not matched to a gene. CDR3 DNA sequence: TGCGCCAGCAGCTTAGGGACTAGCGGGAGTCGAATCACCGGGGAGCTGTTTTTT. It specifies CASSLGTSGSRITGELFF.